Presented here are 28 T cell receptor beta chains from one specimen sequenced in a study of blood T cell repertoires in COVID-19. Using immunoSEQ multiplex PCR, the repertoire was profiled, and TCRdb retains in-frame clones only, with some absent. The sample yields about 59,000 clones, more than 75% seen once. Sequenced material: peripheral blood. The receptors shown here come from a man older than 75 in a cohort sampled during active COVID-19.

The CDR3 DNA follows: TGTGCCAGCAGTGAACACAGACAGGGGGCAGGTAGCAATCAGCCCCAGCATTTT. Its translation: CASSEHRQGAGSNQPQHF. The gene calls are TRBV6-1 and TRBJ1-5; 10 bases are a match to TRBD1. This CDR3 spans 18 amino acids. J was trimmed by 0 bases and V by 2 bases; bases with no gene match: 7. Germline lookup yields CDR1 MNHNS and CDR2 SASEGT.

This clone occurred once. The chain recombines TRBV10-3 with TRBJ1-1, with D uncertain. V lost 3 bases to trimming and J lost 4 bases, with 9 bases between them. Germline CDR1 and CDR2: ENHRY and SYGVKD. The CDR3 totals 13 residues. CDR3 sequence (DNA): TGTGCCATCAGTGAAATTTCGGGCACTGAAGCTTTCTTT. Its translation: CAISEISGTEAFF.

The chain couples TRBV6-6 to TRBJ1-1; D is ambiguous. The CDR3 spans 12 residues. Germline V gives CDR1 MNHNY, CDR2 SVGAGI (reference sequence). Trimming removed 5 bases from V and 3 bases from J, with 7 bases in between. The CDR3 sequence: CASSPSDTEAFF. The CDR3 bases are TGTGCCAGCAGTCCCTCAGACACTGAAGCTTTCTTT.

The V and J genes are TRBV11-2 and TRBJ1-2; tentative D call: TRBD1 (5 bases). Germline CDR1 SGHAT, CDR2 FQNNGV. Deletions cut 4 bases from V and 0 bases from J, with 12 bases between. This CDR3 has 15 residues. The CDR3, as DNA: TGTGCCAGCAGCTCCCCGACAGAAGCTAACTATGGCTACACCTTC. It specifies CASSSPTEANYGYTF. Combining the CDR3 with reference TRBV11-2 and TRBJ1-2 gives the whole variable domain EAGVAQSPRYKIIEKRQSVAFWCNPISGHATLYWYQQILGQGPKLLIQFQNNGVVDDSQLPKDRFSAERLKGVDSTLKIQPAKLEDSAVYLCASSSPTEANYGYTFGSGTRLTVV.

The chain links TRBV27 to TRBJ2-1; D is possibly TRBD2 (6 bases). The V gene lost 3 bases and the J gene lost 2 bases, with 17 bases spanning the gap. The CDR3 runs to 17 residues. The germline V gene has CDR1 MNHEY and CDR2 SMNVEV (reference sequence). The CDR3, as DNA: TGTGCCAGCAGTTTGGAAATCGGGAGAGGCGCCTACAATGAGCAGTTCTTC. Amino acids: CASSLEIGRGAYNEQFF.

This rearrangement joins TRBV5-8 to TRBJ2-5; 10 bases are shared with TRBD1. Looked up from germline, CDR1 is SGHTS and CDR2 is YDEGEE. V lost 6 bases, J lost 5 bases, and 7 bases stayed unmatched. The CDR3 sequence is 14 residues long. The CDR3 protein is CASKPTGGLETQYF. As DNA, the CDR3 is TGTGCCAGCAAACCGACAGGGGGCCTGGAGACCCAGTACTTC.

The rearrangement links TRBV5-8 to TRBJ1-2, with D unclear. The CDR3 covers 13 residues. Trimming took 5 bases from V and 4 from J, leaving 12 bases between them. CDR1 SGHTS and CDR2 YDEGEE come from the germline V gene. The DNA of the CDR3 is TGTGCCAGCAGACCTACTACCGTCTATGGCTACACCTTC. Amino acid sequence: CASRPTTVYGYTF. The whole variable domain, filled in from reference TRBV5-8 and TRBJ1-2, reads EAGVTQSPTHLIKTRGQQATLRCSPISGHTSVYWYQQALGLGLQFLLWYDEGEERNRGNFPPRFSGRQFPNYSSELNVNALELEDSALYLCASRPTTVYGYTFGSGTRLTVV.

The chain carries TRBV7-9 and TRBJ2-2; possible D gene TRBD2, 6 bases. In germline, CDR1 is SEHNR, CDR2 FQNEAQ (reference sequence). This CDR3 spans 15 amino acids. The V end was cut by 2 bases, the J end by 1 base, with 8 bases between. CDR3 in DNA: TGTGCCAGCAGCTTACGGCGGGAGAACACCGGGGAGCTGTTTTTT. Its translation is CASSLRRENTGELFF.

The rearrangement joins TRBV12-3 or TRBV12-4 to TRBJ2-3, with TRBD1 matching over 7 bases. This CDR3 contains 13 residues. With V trimmed by 7 bases and J by 2 bases, 3 bases remained unmatched. The CDR3 sequence is CASMGQITDTQYF. CDR3 DNA sequence: TGTGCCAGCATGGGACAGATCACAGATACGCAGTATTTT.

This chain joins TRBV6-5 and TRBJ1-1, with 7 bases matching TRBD1. The germline CDR1 and CDR2 sequences are MNHEY and SVGAGI. This CDR3 contains 14 residues. V lost 5 bases, J lost 2 bases, and 5 bases stayed unmatched. CDR3 coding DNA: TGTGCCAGCAGTCGGCGGGACAGAAACACTGAAGCTTTCTTT. Protein sequence: CASSRRDRNTEAFF.

V gene TRBV2 combines with J gene TRBJ2-7; D is undetermined. Germline values: CDR1 SNHLY, CDR2 FYNNEI. V was pared by 5 bases and J by 4 bases, with 12 bases between. CDR3 length: 13 residues. CDR3 loop: CASSLSGFYEQYF. Here the CDR3 DNA reads TGTGCCAGCAGTCTTTCGGGTTTTTACGAGCAGTACTTC.

The J gene is TRBJ1-2, the V gene TRBV18; 7 bases are shared with TRBD1. The CDR3 is 13 residues long. V lost 3 bases to trimming and J lost 6 bases; unmatched junction nucleotides: 4. CDR1 KGHSH and CDR2 LQKENI come from the germline V gene. The CDR3 sequence: CASSPTGYDGYTF. The DNA of the CDR3 is TGTGCCAGCTCACCGACAGGGTATGATGGCTACACCTTC. Full variable domain (rest looked up from reference TRBV18 and TRBJ1-2): NAGVMQNPRHLVRRRGQEARLRCSPMKGHSHVYWYRQLPEEGLKFMVYLQKENIIDESGMPKERFSAEFPKEGPSILRIQQVVRGDSAAYFCASSPTGYDGYTFGSGTRLTVV.

The chain links TRBV5-1 to TRBJ1-4; the match to TRBD1 covers 8 bases. Per the germline V gene, CDR1 is SGHRS and CDR2 is YFSETQ. Unmatched junction bases numbered 8, after V lost 0 bases and J lost 4 bases. The CDR3 runs 17 residues. The DNA of the CDR3 is TGCGCCAGCAGCTTGGCTGCGACAGGGGCGTATAATGAAAAACTGTTTTTT. This codes for CASSLAATGAYNEKLFF. The full variable domain, with the rest looked up from reference TRBV5-1 and TRBJ1-4, is KAGVTQTPRYLIKTRGQQVTLSCSPISGHRSVSWYQQTPGQGLQFLFEYFSETQRNKGNFPGRFSGRQFSNSRSEMNVSTLELGDSALYLCASSLAATGAYNEKLFFGSGTQLSVL.

This chain uses TRBV5-4 with TRBJ1-2; 9 positions match TRBD1. The V segment lost 4 bases and the J segment 4 bases; nucleotides outside the gene matches: 11. Germline lookup yields CDR1 SGHNT and CDR2 YYREEE (reference sequence). There are 16 residues in the CDR3. CDR3 residues: CASSRKDRGPFYGYTF. The CDR3 DNA sequence: TGTGCCAGCAGCCGAAAGGACAGGGGCCCTTTCTATGGCTACACCTTC.

The chain has TRBV19 and TRBJ1-4; D possibly corresponds to TRBD1 (5 bases). Germline assignment: CDR1 LNHDA and CDR2 SQIVND (reference sequence). The CDR3 runs to 14 residues. Trimming left V 3 bases short and J 6 bases short, with 11 bases between. CDR3: CASSIRARDEKLFF. CDR3 nucleotides: TGTGCCAGTAGTATCCGAGCCAGGGATGAAAAACTGTTTTTT.

V gene TRBV24-1 combines with J gene TRBJ1-5; 9 nucleotides align to TRBD1. The CDR3 totals 20 residues. The germline V gene has CDR1 KGHDR and CDR2 SFDVKD. The V and J ends lost 0 bases and 1 base, in that order; junction bases with no gene match: 12. In DNA, the CDR3 is TGTGCCACCAGTGATTTGTCGAACTCCGGGACAGGGCGAAGCAATCAGCCCCAGCATTTT. It specifies CATSDLSNSGTGRSNQPQHF.

The rearrangement uses TRBV6-5 and TRBJ1-2, with D perhaps TRBD1 (6 bases). Between the trimmed V and J ends, which lost 2 bases and 8 bases, there was a span of 15 bases. The CDR3 is 14 amino acids. Germline CDR1 MNHEY, CDR2 SVGAGI. The CDR3 DNA reads TGTGCCAGCAGTTACCAAGGACAGTCGCCAGGCTACACCTTC. Protein product: CASSYQGQSPGYTF.

This rearrangement joins TRBV28 to TRBJ1-2, with 11 bases that match TRBD1. CDR1 is MDHEN and CDR2 is SYDVKM in the germline V gene. After removal of 3 bases from V and 7 bases from J, the junction contained 4 bases not matched to a gene. The CDR3 totals 14 residues. The CDR3 sequence is CASSFSGTGGGYTF. The CDR3 DNA reads TGTGCCAGCAGTTTCTCCGGGACAGGGGGTGGCTACACCTTC.

This sequence joins TRBV5-1 and TRBJ2-7; TRBD1 agrees at 8 bases. After removal of 7 bases from V and 0 bases from J, the junction contained 6 bases not matched to a gene. The CDR3 contains 14 residues. Germline CDR1 SGHRS, CDR2 YFSETQ. The DNA of the CDR3 is TGCGCCAGCGGGCCGGGACAGGCCTCCTACGAGCAGTACTTC. It translates to CASGPGQASYEQYF.

V usage is TRBV9 and J usage is TRBJ1-3, with D possibly matching TRBD1 (6 bases). Trimming cost V 0 bases and J 0 bases, with 7 bases left between them. Germline V gene data show CDR1 as SGDLS and CDR2 as YYNGEE. The CDR3 runs to 15 residues. In nucleotides, the CDR3 is TGTGCCAGCAGCGTAGTAGGGGGCTCTGGAAACACCATATATTTT. Residues: CASSVVGGSGNTIYF.

This rearrangement joins TRBV18 to TRBJ2-7, with TRBD2 identical over 10 bases. This CDR3 spans 17 amino acids. The V segment lost 0 bases and the J segment 2 bases; nucleotides outside the gene matches: 7. CDR1 is KGHSH, CDR2 LQKENI, per germline. CDR3: CASSPPWASGSTYEQYF. The CDR3 bases are TGTGCCAGCTCACCACCTTGGGCTAGCGGGAGCACCTACGAGCAGTACTTC.

The chain recombines TRBV21-1 with TRBJ1-5; the D segment call TRBD1 is taken from the table without a DNA check. TRBV21-1 is reported as a pseudogene. This CDR3 spans 16 amino acids. The chain's CDR3 is CASSKGQGKINQPQHF. CDR3 in DNA: TGTGCCAGCAGCAAAGGTCAGGGCAAGATCAATCAGCCCCAGCATTTT.

The V gene is TRBV7-9, the J gene TRBJ2-1; 10 nucleotides line up with TRBD1. This CDR3 has 16 amino acids. CDR1 SEHNR and CDR2 FQNEAQ come from the germline V gene (reference sequence). The V gene end was trimmed by 4 bases and the J gene end by 3 bases; junction bases not matched to a gene: 6. CDR3: CASSWAWTGGYNEQFF. The DNA for the CDR3 is TGTGCCAGCAGCTGGGCCTGGACAGGGGGCTACAATGAGCAGTTCTTC.

The V gene is TRBV9, the J gene TRBJ1-1, with 9 nucleotides matching TRBD1. Germline V lookup: CDR1 SGDLS, CDR2 YYNGEE. With V trimmed by 3 bases and J by 6 bases, 3 bases remained unmatched. CDR3 length equals 13 residues. CDR3 sequence reads: CASSARDRAEAFF. The CDR3 coding sequence is TGTGCCAGCAGCGCCCGGGACAGGGCTGAAGCTTTCTTT.

V usage is TRBV6-2 or TRBV6-3 and J usage is TRBJ2-5; 7 bases map to TRBD2. CDR1 and CDR2 (germline): MNHEY, SVGEGT. The CDR3 has 13 residues. The V and J ends lost 5 bases and 5 bases, in that order; junction bases with no gene match: 5. The CDR3 sequence: CASSRGLGETQYF. Written as DNA, the CDR3 is TGTGCCAGCAGTCGCGGACTAGGCGAGACCCAGTACTTC.

J is TRBJ1-6 and V is TRBV4-1, with 7 bases lining up with TRBD1. This CDR3 is built from 16 residues. V was clipped by 5 bases and J by 6 bases; unmatched bases: 10. Germline-derived CDR1 and CDR2 are MGHRA and YSYEKL. CDR3: CASSKTGDRVNSPLHF. The CDR3 DNA reads as TGCGCCAGCAGCAAAACAGGGGACCGAGTTAATTCACCCCTCCACTTT.

This chain joins TRBV12-5 and TRBJ2-7, with D unresolved. This CDR3 comprises 13 residues. Germline CDR1 is LGHNT and CDR2 is FRNRAP. Deletions cut 3 bases from V and 6 bases from J, with 12 bases between. CDR3 residues: CASGLTLRSEQYF. Here the CDR3 DNA reads TGTGCTAGTGGTTTAACTCTTCGCTCCGAGCAGTACTTC.

The rearrangement uses TRBV5-1 and TRBJ2-1, with 12 bases lining up with TRBD2. The V segment lost 3 bases and the J segment 5 bases; nucleotides outside the gene matches: 0. Germline V gene sequence: CDR1 SGHRS, CDR2 YFSETQ. The CDR3 has 14 residues. The CDR3 DNA reads TGCGCCAGCAGCTGGACTAGCGGGAACAATGAGCAGTTCTTC. It specifies CASSWTSGNNEQFF.